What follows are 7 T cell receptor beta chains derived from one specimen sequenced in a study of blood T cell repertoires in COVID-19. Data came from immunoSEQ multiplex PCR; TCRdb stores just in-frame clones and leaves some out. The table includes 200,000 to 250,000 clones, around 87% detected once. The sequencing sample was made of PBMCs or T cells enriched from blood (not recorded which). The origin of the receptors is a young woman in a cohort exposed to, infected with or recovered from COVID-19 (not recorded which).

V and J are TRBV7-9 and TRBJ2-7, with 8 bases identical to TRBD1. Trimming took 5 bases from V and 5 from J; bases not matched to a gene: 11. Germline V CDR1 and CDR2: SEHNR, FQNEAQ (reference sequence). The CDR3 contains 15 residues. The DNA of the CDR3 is TGTGCCAGCAGCCTTGGACAGGGCGCAACGAACGAGCAGTACTTC. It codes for CASSLGQGATNEQYF.

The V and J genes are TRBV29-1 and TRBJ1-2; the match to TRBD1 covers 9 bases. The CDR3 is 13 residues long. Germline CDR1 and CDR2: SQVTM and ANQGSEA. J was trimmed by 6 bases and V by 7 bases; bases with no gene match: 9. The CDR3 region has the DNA TGCAGCGCCCGACAGGGGGAGGCTGATGGCTACACCTTC. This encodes CSARQGEADGYTF.

CDR3 nucleotide sequence: TGTGCCAGCAGCCGGCAGGGGGCAGCAACTAATGAAAAACTGTTTTTT. The encoded protein is CASSRQGAATNEKLFF. The chain has TRBV9 and TRBJ1-4; 8 positions agree with TRBD1. Losses at the gene ends were 4 bases for V and 0 bases for J; bases not matched to a gene: 5. Germline CDR1 is SGDLS and CDR2 is YYNGEE. The CDR3 spans 16 residues.

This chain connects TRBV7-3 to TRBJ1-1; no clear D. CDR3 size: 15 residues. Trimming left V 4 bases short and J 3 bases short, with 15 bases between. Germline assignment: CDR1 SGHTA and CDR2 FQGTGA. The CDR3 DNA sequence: TGTGCCAGCAGCTCCGGCCGACCCGGGGACACTGAAGCTTTCTTT. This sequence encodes CASSSGRPGDTEAFF.

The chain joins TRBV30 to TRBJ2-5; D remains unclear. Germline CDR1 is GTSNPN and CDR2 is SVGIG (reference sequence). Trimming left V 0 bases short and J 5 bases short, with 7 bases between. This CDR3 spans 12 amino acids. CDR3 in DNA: TGTGCCTGGAGTGTCTTTGCGGAGACCCAGTACTTC. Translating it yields CAWSVFAETQYF.

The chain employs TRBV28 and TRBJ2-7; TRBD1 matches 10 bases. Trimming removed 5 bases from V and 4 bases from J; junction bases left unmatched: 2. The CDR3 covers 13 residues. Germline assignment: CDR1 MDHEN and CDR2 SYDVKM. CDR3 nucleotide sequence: TGTGCCAGCAGTAGACAGGGGGCTTACGAGCAGTACTTC. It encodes CASSRQGAYEQYF.

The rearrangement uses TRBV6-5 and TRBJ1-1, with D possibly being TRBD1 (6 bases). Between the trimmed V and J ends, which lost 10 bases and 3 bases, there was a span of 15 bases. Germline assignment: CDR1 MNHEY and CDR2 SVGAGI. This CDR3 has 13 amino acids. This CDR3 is CATLTGGDTEAFF. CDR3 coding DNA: TGTGCCACCTTGACAGGTGGTGACACTGAAGCTTTCTTT.